This T cell receptor beta chain was recorded in a study of OX40 agonist ivuxolimab in advanced cancers. Only in-frame clones appear in the TCRdb table, and some are missing; sequencing was by immunoSEQ multiplex PCR. The sample lists about 45,000 clones; around 89% were seen once. Germline V gene sequence: CDR1 SGHKS, CDR2 YYEKEE (reference sequence). The CDR3 is 15 residues long. With V trimmed by 3 bases and J by 0 bases, 6 bases remained unmatched. The receptor comes from an adult with an advanced solid tumor such as melanoma, head and neck, liver or kidney cancer. The sequenced sample was CD4+ or CD8+ T cells sorted from blood, obtained in a trial of the OX40 agonist ivuxolimab. The J gene is TRBJ2-7, the V gene TRBV5-5; 7 nucleotides match TRBD1. The CDR3 loop reads CASSYLGGSSYEQYF. CDR3 nucleotide sequence: TGTGCCAGCAGCTACTTAGGGGGCTCCTCCTACGAGCAGTACTTC.